The 14 T cell receptor beta chains presented below share a single source sample, sequenced in a study of T-cell memory formation after mild COVID-19. One entry per CDR3 protein results from TCRdb running MiXCR on the 5' RACE reads. The sample has 430,000 or so distinct CDR3 sequences; 25% are singletons. The specimen was PBMCs or a T cell subset sorted from them (not recorded which). These TCRs come from an adult woman who had mild COVID-19 (a few samples of this study predate the infection). Cell type and time point are not known.

J is TRBJ2-1 and V is TRBV5-1; 10 bases fit TRBD2. From germline, CDR1 is SGHRS and CDR2 YFSETQ. V gave up 2 bases and J gave up 9 bases; unmatched junction bases: 5. The CDR3 runs to 14 residues. The CDR3 protein is CASSLSSGSGEQFF. The CDR3 DNA reads as TGCGCCAGCAGCTTATCTAGCGGGAGTGGTGAGCAGTTCTTC. The full variable domain, completed using reference TRBV5-1 and TRBJ2-1, is KAGVTQTPRYLIKTRGQQVTLSCSPISGHRSVSWYQQTPGQGLQFLFEYFSETQRNKGNFPGRFSGRQFSNSRSEMNVSTLELGDSALYLCASSLSSGSGEQFFGPGTRLTVL.

This clonotype appeared a few times. This CDR3 is CASNLGLGDTQYF. DNA of the CDR3: TGTGCCAGTAATTTGGGCCTGGGGGATACGCAGTATTTT. This chain links TRBV19 with TRBJ2-3; D uncertain. The V end was cut by 7 bases, the J end by 6 bases, with 14 bases between. Germline CDR1 and CDR2: LNHDA and SQIVND (reference sequence). CDR3 length equals 13 residues.

The gene calls are TRBV29-1 and TRBJ1-1; the D gene is possibly TRBD1 (6 bases). Germline assignment: CDR1 SQVTM and CDR2 ANQGSEA. There are 11 residues in the CDR3. This CDR3 is CSVGRGTEAFF. CDR3 nucleotide sequence: TGCAGTGTGGGCAGGGGCACTGAAGCTTTCTTT.

This sequence joins TRBV20-1 and TRBJ2-5; D perhaps matches TRBD1 (7 bases). The CDR3 is 18 residues long. Germline CDR1 and CDR2: DFQATT and SNEGSKA (reference sequence). The V gene lost 2 bases and the J gene lost 0 bases, with 22 bases spanning the gap. Here the CDR3 DNA reads TGCAGTGCTAGACACCCTCCCGGAGGGGGCCAGTACCAAGAGACCCAGTACTTC. Protein product: CSARHPPGGGQYQETQYF.

The chain has TRBV10-3 and TRBJ2-3; 7 bases agree with TRBD2. This CDR3 has 18 residues. From germline, CDR1 is ENHRY and CDR2 SYGVKD. Germline trimming cut 3 bases from V and 0 bases from J; bases unmatched to any gene: 12. CDR3 sequence: CAISDLVRGGSSTDTQYF. CDR3 bases: TGTGCCATCAGTGATTTGGTTCGCGGGGGATCTAGCACAGATACGCAGTATTTT.

This chain joins TRBV24-1 and TRBJ2-2, with 11 bases aligning to TRBD2. The germline gives CDR1 KGHDR, CDR2 SFDVKD. The CDR3 consists of 14 residues. Trimming removed 9 bases from V and 6 bases from J; junction bases left unmatched: 5. CDR3 in amino acids: CATETSGEPGELFF. In DNA, the CDR3 is TGTGCCACCGAGACTAGCGGGGAGCCCGGGGAGCTGTTTTTT.

This clonotype appeared a few times. V and J are TRBV4-2 and TRBJ2-7; no clear D gene. The CDR3 runs to 12 residues. V was pared by 0 bases and J by 5 bases, with 5 bases between. Germline values: CDR1 LGHNA, CDR2 YNFKEQ. This CDR3 is CASSQDVHEQYF. DNA for the CDR3: TGTGCCAGCAGCCAAGATGTCCACGAGCAGTACTTC.

The chain recombines TRBV6-1 with TRBJ2-2; the match to TRBD1 covers 7 bases. Unmatched junction bases numbered 10, after V lost 4 bases and J lost 5 bases. The CDR3 contains 16 residues. The germline V gene encodes CDR1 MNHNS and CDR2 SASEGT. This CDR3 is CASSVSRQGWTGELFF. The DNA of the CDR3 is TGTGCCAGCAGTGTCTCTAGACAGGGATGGACCGGGGAGCTGTTTTTT.

CDR3 region: CSVERLAAETQYF. For the CDR3, the DNA is TGCAGCGTTGAACGACTAGCGGCGGAGACCCAGTACTTC. This sequence joins TRBV29-1 and TRBJ2-5; 9 bases are shared with TRBD2. The V gene end was trimmed by 2 bases and the J gene end by 5 bases; junction bases not matched to a gene: 3. From germline, CDR1 is SQVTM and CDR2 ANQGSEA. This CDR3 spans 13 amino acids.

A remark on this clonotype: Compared with germline, one end of the junction differs, possibly owing to a read error. The chain combines TRBV7-6 with TRBJ2-3; 8 bases match TRBD2. CDR3 length: 16 residues. Germline CDR1 SGHVS, CDR2 FNYEAQ. CDR3 nucleotides: TGTGCCATCAGCTTAGGTTCTAGCGGGCCCACAGATACGCAGTATTTT. Its translation is CAISLGSSGPTDTQYF.

The count of this clonotype is one. The rearrangement uses TRBV10-2 and TRBJ2-5; D gene ambiguous. Germline CDR1 and CDR2: WSHSY and SAAADI. V was cut by 9 bases and J by 4 bases, with 12 bases left in between. The CDR3 is 12 residues long. The CDR3 is CARSHGRETQYF. DNA of the CDR3: TGCGCCAGGAGCCACGGTCGAGAGACCCAGTACTTC.

The V call is TRBV29-1, the J call TRBJ2-7; 8 positions match TRBD1. The germline CDR1 and CDR2 sequences are SQVTM and ANQGSEA. The CDR3 extends over 13 amino acids. Unmatched junction bases numbered 9, after V lost 7 bases and J lost 4 bases. CDR3 in DNA: TGCAGCGCCTGGAGGACAGGGTATTACGAGCAGTACTTC. As protein: CSAWRTGYYEQYF.

This clonotype turned up a few times. CDR3 nucleotide sequence: TGCGCCAGCAGCTTGTACAGTACCTACGAGCAGTACTTC. It yields the protein CASSLYSTYEQYF. This chain links TRBV5-1 with TRBJ2-7, with D hard to call. Per germline, CDR1 SGHRS and CDR2 YFSETQ. The CDR3 is 13 amino acids. V was trimmed by 1 base and J by 2 bases, leaving 7 bases between them.

As for this clonotype: Compared with germline, one end of the junction differs, possibly owing to a read error. V and J are TRBV24-1 and TRBJ2-3; the D gene is possibly TRBD1 (5 bases). Germline CDR1 KGHDR, CDR2 SFDVKD. The CDR3 spans 9 residues. CDR3 sequence: CATRARQGF. CDR3 DNA: TGTGCCACTAGGGCCCGTCAGGGATTT.